These 26 T cell receptor beta chains originate from one sample sequenced in a study of cytomegalovirus exposure and HLA in healthy donors. 13 Jbeta primers and 60 Vbeta primers were used for the PCR. TCRdb's copy holds only in-frame clones and misses some; the assay was immunoSEQ multiplex PCR. This sample carries about 150,000 clones, about 78% of them seen once, and the ten largest clones take approximately 1.5%. Specimen: PBMCs. Receptors originate from a male donor in good health and CMV-seronegative.

This chain connects TRBV10-3 to TRBJ2-3; tentatively, D is TRBD2 (6 bases). CDR1 ENHRY and CDR2 SYGVKD come from the germline V gene. The CDR3 has 18 amino acids. Trimming took 2 bases from V and 0 from J, leaving 18 bases between them. The CDR3 sequence is CAISEPIGAGPSTDTQYF. The CDR3 DNA sequence: TGTGCCATCAGTGAGCCGATTGGGGCGGGACCCAGCACAGATACGCAGTATTTT.

This clone was picked up one time. This chain links TRBV2 with TRBJ1-5; TRBD1 might be the D (6 bases). Trimming removed 5 bases from V and 0 bases from J, with 11 bases in between. The CDR3 is 15 residues long. The V gene's germline CDR1 is SNHLY and CDR2 FYNNEI. The CDR3 here is CASSLDRNSNQPQHF. The DNA of the CDR3 is TGTGCCAGCAGTTTGGACAGAAATAGCAATCAGCCCCAGCATTTT.

The chain couples TRBV9 to TRBJ1-1; unclear D gene. The CDR3 length is 14 residues. Per the germline V gene, CDR1 is SGDLS and CDR2 is YYNGEE. V was pared by 1 base and J by 4 bases, with 11 bases between. For the CDR3, the DNA is TGTGCCAGCAGCGTAAGTGCGGCGGGCACTGAAGCTTTCTTT. The encoded protein is CASSVSAAGTEAFF.

J is TRBJ2-7 and V is TRBV11-3; TRBD2 matches at 12 bases. Trimming removed 1 base from V and 6 bases from J; junction bases left unmatched: 4. The CDR3 sequence is 15 residues long. Per germline, CDR1 SGHNT and CDR2 YENEEA. This chain's CDR3 is CASSLGGLAGSEQYF. The CDR3 nucleotides are TGTGCCAGCAGCTTAGGAGGACTAGCGGGGTCCGAGCAGTACTTC. The entire variable domain, with the rest obtained from reference TRBV11-3 and TRBJ2-7, is as follows: EAGVVQSPRYKIIEKKQPVAFWCNPISGHNTLYWYLQNLGQGPELLIRYENEEAVDDSQLPKDRFSAERLKGVDSTLKIQPAELGDSAVYLCASSLGGLAGSEQYFGPGTRLTVT.

V and J are TRBV7-2 and TRBJ1-1, with D uncertain. The V and J ends lost 0 bases and 1 base respectively, with 6 bases between them. This CDR3 contains 14 residues. From germline, CDR1 is SGHTA and CDR2 FQGNSA. CDR3 in amino acids: CASSLAGRNTEAFF. DNA of the CDR3: TGTGCCAGCAGCTTAGCGGGGAGGAACACTGAAGCTTTCTTT.

The V and J genes are TRBV4-1 and TRBJ1-1, with a possible D match to TRBD1 (6 bases). V lost 0 bases and J 11 bases, leaving 16 bases between the germline ends. The CDR3 length is 14 residues. Germline V CDR1 and CDR2: MGHRA, YSYEKL. The CDR3 sequence is CASSQDRYGDKAFF. CDR3 coding DNA: TGCGCCAGCAGCCAAGATCGTTACGGGGACAAGGCTTTCTTT.

Of note for this clone: Within the sample, other DNA sequences also encode this same CDR3. The genes are TRBV5-1 and TRBJ1-1, with no clear D. The CDR3 is made up of 13 amino acids. The V gene lost 0 bases and the J gene lost 1 base, with 4 bases spanning the gap. Per the germline V gene, CDR1 is SGHRS and CDR2 is YFSETQ. Here the CDR3 DNA reads TGCGCCAGCAGCTTGGGAGAGAACACTGAAGCTTTCTTT. This sequence encodes CASSLGENTEAFF.

The CDR3 is CAWTVGLAGVRDTQYF. DNA for the CDR3: TGTGCCTGGACCGTAGGACTAGCGGGAGTCAGAGATACGCAGTATTTT. The chain employs TRBV30 and TRBJ2-3; 13 bases map to TRBD2. The CDR3 has 16 residues. Per germline, CDR1 GTSNPN and CDR2 SVGIG (reference sequence). The ends lost 4 bases at V and 5 bases at J; junction bases unmatched: 9. Variable domain in full (rest from reference TRBV30 and TRBJ2-3): SQTIHQWPATLVQPVGSPLSLECTVEGTSNPNLYWYRQAAGRGLQLLFYSVGIGQISSEVPQNLSASRPQDRQFILSSKKLLLSDSGFYLCAWTVGLAGVRDTQYFGPGTRLTVL.

The chain joins TRBV5-1 to TRBJ2-7; 9 bases map to TRBD2. Germline trimming cut 0 bases from V and 6 bases from J; bases unmatched to any gene: 7. CDR3 length: 15 amino acids. Germline V CDR1 and CDR2: SGHRS, YFSETQ. The CDR3 nucleotides read TGCGCCAGCAGCTTGGTGGTTAGCGGGGGAGGCGAGCAGTACTTC. It specifies CASSLVVSGGGEQYF. Full variable domain (remainder filled in from reference TRBV5-1 and TRBJ2-7): KAGVTQTPRYLIKTRGQQVTLSCSPISGHRSVSWYQQTPGQGLQFLFEYFSETQRNKGNFPGRFSGRQFSNSRSEMNVSTLELGDSALYLCASSLVVSGGGEQYFGPGTRLTVT.

This rearrangement joins TRBV7-6 to TRBJ1-5; D possibly corresponds to TRBD1 (5 bases). The CDR3 spans 14 residues. Trimming shortened V by 5 bases and J by 3 bases, and 11 bases separated the two germline ends. Germline V CDR1 and CDR2: SGHVS, FNYEAQ. CDR3 amino acids: CASSPTEDNQPQHF. CDR3 DNA sequence: TGTGCCAGCAGCCCGACAGAGGACAATCAGCCCCAGCATTTT.

The CDR3 spells CASMGPGEPYGYTF. Here the CDR3 DNA reads TGTGCCAGTATGGGTCCAGGGGAGCCCTATGGCTACACCTTC. This chain links TRBV19 with TRBJ1-2; D is possibly TRBD1 (6 bases). The CDR3 runs to 14 residues. Germline loops: CDR1 LNHDA, CDR2 SQIVND (reference sequence). With 7 bases removed from V and 4 bases from J, the gap between germline ends came to 16 bases. Full variable domain (remainder filled in from reference TRBV19 and TRBJ1-2): DGGITQSPKYLFRKEGQNVTLSCEQNLNHDAMYWYRQDPGQGLRLIYYSQIVNDFQKGDIAEGYSVSREKKESFPLTVTSAQKNPTAFYLCASMGPGEPYGYTFGSGTRLTVV.

The rearrangement joins TRBV27 to TRBJ2-2; 7 bases align to TRBD2. The CDR3 runs 16 residues. V trimming: 6 bases; J trimming: 0 bases; junction bases outside the gene matches: 7. CDR1 MNHEY and CDR2 SMNVEV come from the germline V gene (reference sequence). The CDR3 bases are TGTGCCAGCAGCCAATGGCGGGGGACGAACACCGGGGAGCTGTTTTTT. It specifies CASSQWRGTNTGELFF.

The CDR3 protein is CASSPGGIRTDTQYF. CDR3 in DNA: TGTGCCAGCAGCCCCGGGGGAATTCGCACAGATACGCAGTATTTT. This chain connects TRBV5-8 to TRBJ2-3, with a tentative D call TRBD2 (6 bases). CDR3 length: 15 amino acids. Germline values: CDR1 SGHTS, CDR2 YDEGEE. Trimming stripped 4 bases from V and 1 base from J, with 13 bases between.

The chain carries TRBV5-5 and TRBJ1-3; the match to TRBD1 covers 7 bases. Germline lookup yields CDR1 SGHKS and CDR2 YYEKEE (reference sequence). V lost 2 bases, J lost 5 bases, and 7 bases stayed unmatched. This CDR3 is built from 15 residues. CDR3 in amino acids: CASSLQGSLRNTIYF. The CDR3 DNA follows: TGTGCCAGCAGCTTACAGGGGTCTTTGCGAAACACCATATATTTT.

In DNA, the CDR3 is TGTGCCAGCAGTAAGGACCAGGGGCGCGAGCAGTACTTC. Residues: CASSKDQGREQYF. The chain uses TRBV2 and TRBJ2-7, with D maybe TRBD1 (6 bases). CDR3 length equals 13 residues. Germline CDR1 SNHLY, CDR2 FYNNEI. V was pared by 5 bases and J by 6 bases, with 14 bases between.

The chain employs TRBV6-5 and TRBJ1-5, with unresolved D. V was trimmed by 6 bases and J by 6 bases, leaving 9 bases between them. CDR1 MNHEY and CDR2 SVGAGI come from the germline V gene. The CDR3 has 12 residues. This CDR3 is CASSRGGQPQHF. Here the CDR3 DNA reads TGTGCCAGCAGCCGAGGTGGTCAGCCCCAGCATTTT.

The chain has TRBV28 and TRBJ1-4, with a possible D match to TRBD1 (5 bases). This CDR3 spans 16 amino acids. Trimming shortened V by 5 bases and J by 0 bases, and 13 bases separated the two germline ends. The germline gives CDR1 MDHEN, CDR2 SYDVKM. The CDR3 nucleotides read TGTGCCAGCAGTCGGGGGACGGCGGCAACTAATGAAAAACTGTTTTTT. Protein: CASSRGTAATNEKLFF.

The V call is TRBV7-2, the J call TRBJ2-5, with D maybe TRBD1 (6 bases). The CDR3 totals 13 residues. CDR1 and CDR2 from the germline V gene are SGHTA and FQGNSA. V shed 5 bases and J shed 2 bases, with 9 bases lying between them. CDR3 nucleotides: TGTGCCAGCAGCCGGACAGTTCAAGAGACCCAGTACTTC. This gives the protein CASSRTVQETQYF. The variable domain in full, completed from reference TRBV7-2 and TRBJ2-5, reads GAGVSQSPSNKVTEKGKDVELRCDPISGHTALYWYRQSLGQGLEFLIYFQGNSAPDKSGLPSDRFSAERTGGSVSTLTIQRTQQEDSAVYLCASSRTVQETQYFGPGTRLLVL.

The J gene is TRBJ1-1, the V gene TRBV4-1; 7 nucleotides match TRBD1. The V segment lost 4 bases and the J segment 11 bases; nucleotides outside the gene matches: 13. The CDR3 length is 14 residues. CDR1 and CDR2 (germline): MGHRA, YSYEKL. Here the CDR3 reads CASSPRQGVGNAFF. CDR3 DNA sequence: TGCGCCAGCAGCCCTCGACAGGGTGTCGGTAACGCTTTCTTT.

This chain joins TRBV2 and TRBJ1-5, with 7 bases matching TRBD1. The junction had 8 bases not matched to a gene; V was cut back by 7 bases and J by 5 bases. This CDR3 is built from 14 residues. Germline CDR1 and CDR2: SNHLY and FYNNEI. CDR3 protein: CASKPTGSDQPQHF. The DNA of the CDR3 is TGTGCCAGCAAGCCGACAGGGTCCGATCAGCCCCAGCATTTT.

The CDR3 protein is CASSIGPTGAKNIQYF. As DNA, the CDR3 is TGTGCCAGTAGTATAGGACCCACAGGGGCCAAAAACATTCAGTACTTC. The chain combines TRBV19 with TRBJ2-4; tentative D call: TRBD1 (6 bases). The germline gives CDR1 LNHDA, CDR2 SQIVND (reference sequence). This CDR3 region has 16 residues. Trimming stripped 1 base from V and 1 base from J, with 11 bases between.

The genes are TRBV28 and TRBJ2-3; D may be TRBD1 (6 bases). Germline CDR1 MDHEN, CDR2 SYDVKM. V lost 6 bases and J lost 0, with 19 bases in between. The CDR3 extends over 17 amino acids. CDR3 loop: CASSRGWGTLSTDTQYF. In DNA, the CDR3 is TGTGCCAGCAGCAGGGGATGGGGGACACTTAGCACAGATACGCAGTATTTT.

As to this clone: Distinct nucleotide sequences in the sample also encode this CDR3. The J gene is TRBJ1-1, the V gene TRBV10-3; D might be TRBD1 (5 bases). Trimming stripped 0 bases from V and 4 bases from J, with 9 bases between. CDR1 is ENHRY, CDR2 SYGVKD, per germline. The CDR3 is 14 residues long. CDR3 in DNA: TGTGCCATCAGTGAGTCTGGCGGGGGCACTGAAGCTTTCTTT. Translated, it gives CAISESGGGTEAFF.

CDR3: CASSQDRSGGLLPNEQFF. The CDR3 nucleotides are TGTGCCAGCAGCCAAGATAGAAGCGGGGGCCTGCTACCGAATGAGCAGTTCTTC. This rearrangement joins TRBV4-2 to TRBJ2-1; 8 nucleotides agree with TRBD2. The germline gives CDR1 LGHNA, CDR2 YNFKEQ. This CDR3 is 18 amino acids long. The V and J ends lost 0 bases and 7 bases, in that order; junction bases with no gene match: 14.

The chain links TRBV7-2 to TRBJ1-3; D is unclear. Trimming took off 1 base at V and 9 bases at J, with 16 bases between the two ends. Germline CDR1 reads SGHTA; CDR2 reads FQGNSA. CDR3 size: 15 residues. The CDR3 spells CASSLVRETGVTIYF. In nucleotides, the CDR3 is TGTGCCAGCAGCTTAGTTCGGGAAACTGGAGTCACCATATATTTT.

As for this clone: The junction does not match germline at one end; this may be a read error. V usage is TRBV30 and J usage is TRBJ1-1; no clear D. The CDR3 consists of 13 residues. CDR1 and CDR2 from the germline V gene are GTSNPN and SVGIG (reference sequence). Here the CDR3 reads CALSLRVNTEAFF. CDR3 bases: TGTGCCTTGAGCCTCCGGGTGAATACTGAAGCTTTCTTT.